Sequencing of this T cell receptor beta chain was carried out in a study of T cell responses to AZD1222 COVID-19 vaccine. Study results and caveats: Reports indicate that nearly half of spike-specific TCRs are directed at unmutated variant regions. Clonal diversity was possibly underestimated, and the donors were mostly white British, with more females.

This clone appeared a few times. The antigen is undetermined. The CDR3 totals 15 residues. Germline V CDR1 and CDR2: MDHEN, SYDVKM. The germline V and J ends were trimmed by 10 bases and 0 bases, with 16 bases remaining between them. This table comes from immunoSEQ multiplex PCR, and its TCRdb copy is limited to in-frame clones, with some not included. The table has about 110,000 clones, around 90% seen once. Here the sequenced sample was peripheral blood, taken 28 days after the second AZD1222 dose. The receptor was isolated from an adult who received the AZD1222 COVID-19 vaccine. This sequence joins TRBV28 and TRBJ1-3, with D unresolved. The CDR3, as DNA: TGTGCCACCCAGGAGAAGGGTGACTCTGGAAACACCATATATTTT. It specifies CATQEKGDSGNTIYF.